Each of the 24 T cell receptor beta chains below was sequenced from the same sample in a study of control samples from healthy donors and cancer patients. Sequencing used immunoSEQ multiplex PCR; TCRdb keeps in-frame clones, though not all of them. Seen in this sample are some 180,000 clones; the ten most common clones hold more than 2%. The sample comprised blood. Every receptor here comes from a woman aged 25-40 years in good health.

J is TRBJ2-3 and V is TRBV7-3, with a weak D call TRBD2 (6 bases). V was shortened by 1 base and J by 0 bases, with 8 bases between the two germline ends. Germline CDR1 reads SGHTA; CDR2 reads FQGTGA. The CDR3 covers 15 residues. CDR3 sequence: CASSLMGTSTDTQYF. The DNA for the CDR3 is TGTGCCAGCAGCTTAATGGGGACTAGCACAGATACGCAGTATTTT.

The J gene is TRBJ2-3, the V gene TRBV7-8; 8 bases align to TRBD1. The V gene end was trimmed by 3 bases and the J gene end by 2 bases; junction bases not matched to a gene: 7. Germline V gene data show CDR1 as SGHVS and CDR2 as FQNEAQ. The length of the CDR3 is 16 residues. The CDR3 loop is CASSFSGRGPTDTQYF. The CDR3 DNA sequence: TGTGCCAGCAGCTTTTCTGGCAGGGGGCCCACAGATACGCAGTATTTT. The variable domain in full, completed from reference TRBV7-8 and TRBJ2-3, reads GAGVSQSPRYKVAKRGQDVALRCDPISGHVSLFWYQQALGQGPEFLTYFQNEAQLDKSGLPSDRFFAERPEGSVSTLKIQRTQQEDSAVYLCASSFSGRGPTDTQYFGPGTRLTVL.

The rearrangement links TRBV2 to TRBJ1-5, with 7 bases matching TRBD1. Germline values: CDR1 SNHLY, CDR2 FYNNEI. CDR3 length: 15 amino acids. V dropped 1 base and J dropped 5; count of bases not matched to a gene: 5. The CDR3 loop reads CASSEETGLDQPQHF. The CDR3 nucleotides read TGTGCCAGCAGTGAAGAGACAGGGTTGGATCAGCCCCAGCATTTT.

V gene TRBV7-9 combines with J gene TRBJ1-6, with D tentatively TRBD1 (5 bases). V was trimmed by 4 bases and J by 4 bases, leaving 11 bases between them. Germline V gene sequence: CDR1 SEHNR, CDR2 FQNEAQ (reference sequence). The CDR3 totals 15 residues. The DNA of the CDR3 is TGTGCCAGCAGCTCCAAGGGGTCTTATAATTCACCCCTCCACTTT. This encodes CASSSKGSYNSPLHF.

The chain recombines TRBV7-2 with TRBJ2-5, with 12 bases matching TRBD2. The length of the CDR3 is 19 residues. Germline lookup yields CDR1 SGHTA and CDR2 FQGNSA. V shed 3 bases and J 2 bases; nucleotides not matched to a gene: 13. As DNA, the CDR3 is TGTGCCAGCAGCTTTAAGACGCTAGCGGGGGGGAAAGAACAAGAGACCCAGTACTTC. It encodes CASSFKTLAGGKEQETQYF.

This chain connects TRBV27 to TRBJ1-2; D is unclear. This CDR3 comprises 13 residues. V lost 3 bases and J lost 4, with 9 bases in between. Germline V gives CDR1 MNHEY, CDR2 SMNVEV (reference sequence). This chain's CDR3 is CASSFYGSYGYTF. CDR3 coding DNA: TGTGCCAGCAGTTTTTACGGGAGCTATGGCTACACCTTC.

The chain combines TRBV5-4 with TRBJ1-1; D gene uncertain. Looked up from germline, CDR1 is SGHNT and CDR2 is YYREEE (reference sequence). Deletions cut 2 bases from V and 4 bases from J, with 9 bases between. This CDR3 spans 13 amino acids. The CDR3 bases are TGTGCCAGCAGCTTCCGGGCGGGCACTGAAGCTTTCTTT. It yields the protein CASSFRAGTEAFF.

CDR3 sequence (DNA): TGTGCCAGCAGCTCCCAGTTTTACGAGCAGTACTTC. This gives the protein CASSSQFYEQYF. The chain uses TRBV3-1 (or the pseudogene TRBV3-2) and TRBJ2-7; D gene ambiguous. The CDR3 is 12 residues long. The V and J ends lost 5 bases and 4 bases respectively, with 9 bases between them. Germline loops: CDR1 LGHDT, CDR2 YNNKEL (reference sequence).

CDR3 coding DNA: TGTGCCAGCAGCTTGGCGAGCGGGGGGTACAATGAGCAGTTCTTC. It specifies CASSLASGGYNEQFF. The V and J genes are TRBV5-4 and TRBJ2-1; 9 bases line up with TRBD2. The CDR3 spans 15 residues. In germline, CDR1 is SGHNT, CDR2 YYREEE (reference sequence). The V gene end was trimmed by 0 bases and the J gene end by 4 bases; junction bases not matched to a gene: 2.

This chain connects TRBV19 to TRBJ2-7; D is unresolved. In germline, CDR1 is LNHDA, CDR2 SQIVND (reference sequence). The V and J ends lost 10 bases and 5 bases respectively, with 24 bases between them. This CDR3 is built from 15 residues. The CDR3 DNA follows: TGTGCCACCAGGTCCCCTTCCGACGGTGAACACGAGCAGTACTTC. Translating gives CATRSPSDGEHEQYF.

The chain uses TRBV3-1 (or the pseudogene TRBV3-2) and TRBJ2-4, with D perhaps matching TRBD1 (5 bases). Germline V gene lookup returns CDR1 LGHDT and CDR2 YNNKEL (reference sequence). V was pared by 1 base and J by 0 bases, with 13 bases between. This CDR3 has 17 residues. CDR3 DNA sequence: TGTGCCAGCAGCCAAGCCCCACAGGCTCTAGCCAAAAACATTCAGTACTTC. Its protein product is CASSQAPQALAKNIQYF.

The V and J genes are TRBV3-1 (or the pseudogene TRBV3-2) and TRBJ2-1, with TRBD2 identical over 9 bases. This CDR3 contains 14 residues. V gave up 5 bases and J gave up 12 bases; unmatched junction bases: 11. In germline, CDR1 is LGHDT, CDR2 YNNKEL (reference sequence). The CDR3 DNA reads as TGTGCCAGCAGCAAAAGACTAGCGGCCGATGCGCAGTTCTTC. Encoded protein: CASSKRLAADAQFF.

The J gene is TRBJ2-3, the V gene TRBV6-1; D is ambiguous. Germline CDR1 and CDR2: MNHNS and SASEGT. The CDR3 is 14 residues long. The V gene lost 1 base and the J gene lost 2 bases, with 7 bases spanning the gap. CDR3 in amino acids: CASSEGGYTDTQYF. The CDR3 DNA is TGTGCCAGCAGTGAAGGTGGGTACACAGATACGCAGTATTTT.

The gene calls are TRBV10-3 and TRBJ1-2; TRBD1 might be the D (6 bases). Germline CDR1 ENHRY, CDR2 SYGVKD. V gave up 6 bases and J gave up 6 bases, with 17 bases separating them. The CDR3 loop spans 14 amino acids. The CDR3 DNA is TGTGCCATCAGGCCTTGGGGGCTAGAGGATGGCTACACCTTC. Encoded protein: CAIRPWGLEDGYTF.

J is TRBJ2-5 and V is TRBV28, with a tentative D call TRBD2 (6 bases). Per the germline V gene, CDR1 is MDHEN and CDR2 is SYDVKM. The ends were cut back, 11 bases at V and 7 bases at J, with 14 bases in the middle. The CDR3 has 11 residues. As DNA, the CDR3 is TGTGCCTCCACCCTGGGGGGGACCCAGTACTTC. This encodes CASTLGGTQYF. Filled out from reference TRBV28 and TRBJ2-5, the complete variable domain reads DVKVTQSSRYLVKRTGEKVFLECVQDMDHENMFWYRQDPGLGLRLIYFSYDVKMKEKGDIPEGYSVSREKKERFSLILESASTNQTSMYLCASTLGGTQYFGPGTRLLVL.

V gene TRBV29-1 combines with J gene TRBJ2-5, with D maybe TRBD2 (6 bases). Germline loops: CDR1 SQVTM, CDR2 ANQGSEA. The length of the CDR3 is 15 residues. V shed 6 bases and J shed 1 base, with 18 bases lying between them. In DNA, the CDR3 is TGCAGCGTCCGCCTGGGGGGTGGCCCCCAAGAGACCCAGTACTTC. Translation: CSVRLGGGPQETQYF. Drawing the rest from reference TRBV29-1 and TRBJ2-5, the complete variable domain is SAVISQKPSRDICQRGTSLTIQCQVDSQVTMMFWYRQQPGQSLTLIATANQGSEATYESGFVIDKFPISRPNLTFSTLTVSNMSPEDSSIYLCSVRLGGGPQETQYFGPGTRLLVL.

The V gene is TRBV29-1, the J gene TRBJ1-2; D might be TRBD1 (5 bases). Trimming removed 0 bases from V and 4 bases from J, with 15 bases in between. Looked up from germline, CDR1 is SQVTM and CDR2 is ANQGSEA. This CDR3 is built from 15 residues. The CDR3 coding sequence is TGCAGCGTTGAAGAAGGTAGCGGGGGGGGCTATGGCTACACCTTC. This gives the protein CSVEEGSGGGYGYTF.

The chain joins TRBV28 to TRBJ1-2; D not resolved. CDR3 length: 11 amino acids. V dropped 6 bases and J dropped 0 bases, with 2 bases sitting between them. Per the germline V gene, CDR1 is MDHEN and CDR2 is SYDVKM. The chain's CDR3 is CASRPNYGYTF. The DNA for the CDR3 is TGTGCCAGCAGGCCTAACTATGGCTACACCTTC.

This CDR3 reads CASSYVSPTLADTQYF. Written as DNA, the CDR3 is TGTGCCAGCAGTTATGTCAGTCCGACGTTAGCAGATACGCAGTATTTT. This chain uses TRBV6-5 with TRBJ2-3; no clear D. CDR1 is MNHEY, CDR2 SVGAGI, per germline. V lost 3 bases, J lost 4 bases, and 17 bases lay in between. The CDR3 runs 16 residues.

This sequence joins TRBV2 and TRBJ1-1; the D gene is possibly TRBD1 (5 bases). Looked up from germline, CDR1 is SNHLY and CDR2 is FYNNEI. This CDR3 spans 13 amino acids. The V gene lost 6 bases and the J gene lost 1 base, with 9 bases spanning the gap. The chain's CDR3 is CASREQGNTEAFF. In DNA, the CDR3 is TGTGCCAGCAGGGAGCAGGGGAACACTGAAGCTTTCTTT.

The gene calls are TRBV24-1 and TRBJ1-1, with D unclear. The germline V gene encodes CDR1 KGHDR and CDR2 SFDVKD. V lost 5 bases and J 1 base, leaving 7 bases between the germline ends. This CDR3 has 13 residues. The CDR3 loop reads CATSAHRNTEAFF. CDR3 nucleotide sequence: TGTGCCACCAGTGCCCACAGGAACACTGAAGCTTTCTTT.

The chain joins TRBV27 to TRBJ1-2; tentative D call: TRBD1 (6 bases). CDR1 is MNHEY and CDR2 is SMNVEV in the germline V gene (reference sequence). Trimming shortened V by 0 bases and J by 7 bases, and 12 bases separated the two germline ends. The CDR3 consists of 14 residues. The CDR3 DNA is TGTGCCAGCAGTTTATCGAGCGGGACACGTGGCTACACCTTC. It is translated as CASSLSSGTRGYTF.

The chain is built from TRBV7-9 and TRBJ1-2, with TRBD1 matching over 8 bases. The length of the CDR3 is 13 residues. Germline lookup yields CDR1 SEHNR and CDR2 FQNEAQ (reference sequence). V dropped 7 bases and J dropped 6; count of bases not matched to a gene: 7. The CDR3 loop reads CASTGGYIDGYTF. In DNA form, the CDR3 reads TGTGCCAGCACAGGGGGCTATATAGATGGCTACACCTTC. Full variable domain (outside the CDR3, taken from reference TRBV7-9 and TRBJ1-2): DTGVSQNPRHKITKRGQNVTFRCDPISEHNRLYWYRQTLGQGPEFLTYFQNEAQLEKSRLLSDRFSAERPKGSFSTLEIQRTEQGDSAMYLCASTGGYIDGYTFGSGTRLTVV.

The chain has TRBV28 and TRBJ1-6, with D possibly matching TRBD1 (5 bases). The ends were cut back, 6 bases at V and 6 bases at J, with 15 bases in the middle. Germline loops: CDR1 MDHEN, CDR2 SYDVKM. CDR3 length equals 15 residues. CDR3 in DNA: TGTGCCAGCAGAGTCACAGGAGGTCGTAATTCACCCCTCCACTTT. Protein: CASRVTGGRNSPLHF.